The clone carrying this TCR beta chain is a singleton in its sample. These data are taken from a study of blood T cell repertoires in COVID-19. On the study more broadly: Donors in the United States, Italy and Spain gave samples during acute or convalescent COVID-19.

Generated by immunoSEQ multiplex PCR, the TCRdb table keeps only in-frame clones and is missing some. The data contain approximately 81,000 clones, roughly 86% of them seen just once; the ten biggest clones take up roughly 7.3%. CDR3 size: 15 residues. The germline V gene has CDR1 MNHEY and CDR2 SVGAGI. V dropped 5 bases and J dropped 3 bases, with 17 bases sitting between them. The sequenced sample consisted of peripheral blood. The chain links TRBV6-5 to TRBJ2-7; D is possibly TRBD1 (6 bases). The receptor's source is a human donor in a cohort sampled during active COVID-19. CDR3 amino acids: CASSPTGYTNYEQYF. The CDR3 bases are TGTGCCAGCAGTCCTACAGGGTATACTAACTACGAGCAGTACTTC.